This TCR beta chain stems from a study of T cells in women clearing cervical HPV infection. Looking at the study overall: Only a few women had HLA typing results available.

The table came from immunoSEQ multiplex PCR; TCRdb's copy has only in-frame clones and leaves some out. The ten top clones account for roughly 6.8%, within a sample of tens of thousands of clones. In the case of this clone: The read ends 3 residues early relative to the CDR3; the germline J gene fills the gap.

V lost 2 bases to trimming and J lost 0 bases, with 16 bases between them. The germline CDR1 and CDR2 sequences are DFQATT and SNEGSKA (reference sequence). The CDR3 has 16 residues. The TCR originated in a woman aged 18 to 69 with a cervical HPV16 infection that either progressed to CIN3+ or cleared (not recorded which). The chain employs TRBV20-1 and TRBJ1-2, with D tentatively TRBD1 (5 bases). The sequenced sample was blood buffy coat. Incomplete CDR3 DNA: TGCAGTGCTAGAACCATCTCGCAGGGAGCTAACTATGGC. Translation gives CSARTISQGANYG. From start to end, the CDR3 is CSARTISQGANYGYTF.